These 4 T cell receptor beta chains share one sample of origin, sequenced in a study of T cell responses to AZD1222 COVID-19 vaccine. The repertoire was sequenced with immunoSEQ multiplex PCR; TCRdb's copy has only in-frame clones and lacks some. The table includes 140,000 or so clones, about nine tenths detected once. Material: peripheral blood, obtained 28 days after the second AZD1222 dose. All receptors derive from an adult who received the AZD1222 COVID-19 vaccine.

This chain connects TRBV18 to TRBJ1-2; D is possibly TRBD1 (6 bases). Per the germline V gene, CDR1 is KGHSH and CDR2 is LQKENI. V was cut by 3 bases and J by 7 bases, with 15 bases left in between. This CDR3 contains 14 residues. CDR3: CASSPTRGGSGYTF. CDR3 coding DNA: TGTGCCAGCTCACCTACCAGGGGAGGTTCTGGCTACACCTTC.

This chain links TRBV5-8 with TRBJ2-2, with D hard to call. CDR1 is SGHTS and CDR2 is YDEGEE in the germline V gene. The CDR3 sequence is 13 residues long. Trimming stripped 0 bases from V and 4 bases from J, with 4 bases between. This chain's CDR3 is CASSLVGTGELFF. DNA for the CDR3: TGTGCCAGCAGCTTGGTGGGCACCGGGGAGCTGTTTTTT.

The chain carries TRBV11-2 and TRBJ2-1; possible D gene TRBD1, 5 bases. Trimming removed 1 base from V and 6 bases from J, with 16 bases in between. The CDR3 is 16 amino acids. The V gene's germline CDR1 is SGHAT and CDR2 FQNNGV. For the CDR3, the DNA is TGTGCCAGCAGCTTAGTTCCAGGGAACTCTTTCAATGAGCAGTTCTTC. Translated, it gives CASSLVPGNSFNEQFF.

V and J are TRBV11-3 and TRBJ1-1; D might be TRBD1 (5 bases). V was clipped by 2 bases and J by 7 bases, with 14 bases between them. This CDR3 is 14 amino acids long. Germline V CDR1 and CDR2: SGHNT, YENEEA. CDR3 sequence (DNA): TGTGCCAGCAGCTTAACTCAGACAGCCCGTGAAGCTTTCTTT. Protein: CASSLTQTAREAFF. Using reference TRBV11-3 and TRBJ1-1 for the parts outside the CDR3, the full variable domain is EAGVVQSPRYKIIEKKQPVAFWCNPISGHNTLYWYLQNLGQGPELLIRYENEEAVDDSQLPKDRFSAERLKGVDSTLKIQPAELGDSAVYLCASSLTQTAREAFFGQGTRLTVV.